This T cell receptor (beta chain) originates from a study of T-cell memory formation after mild COVID-19. Study-level findings and limits: Contracting clones from day 15 to 85 showed balanced CD4/CD8; later expanders favored CD4+. Pre-infection memory held some responding clones, suggesting pre-existing cross-reactive T cells responded.

This clonotype was seen many times. What it binds is unknown. 5'RACE primed from the constant segment yielded TCR alpha and TCR beta cDNA libraries bearing sample barcodes and UMIs. Via MiXCR, TCRdb re-called the 5' RACE reads, giving one row per CDR3 protein. The sample consists of fewer than 95,000 distinct CDR3 sequences, less than 15% of them appearing once. CDR3 length: 14 residues. In germline, CDR1 is SQVTM, CDR2 ANQGSEA. V lost 6 bases, J lost 1 base, and 5 bases stayed unmatched. Sequenced sample: PBMCs or a T cell subset sorted from them (not recorded which). This receptor was taken from a man younger than 35 who had mild COVID-19 (a few samples of this study predate the infection). Cell type and time point are not known. The chain has TRBV29-1 and TRBJ1-1; TRBD1 matches 10 bases. CDR3 bases: TGCAGCGTGGGGGGACAGGGGTCGAACACTGAAGCTTTCTTT. It translates to CSVGGQGSNTEAFF.